What follows are 10 T cell receptor beta chains derived from one specimen sequenced in a study of regulatory T cells in long-lasting Graves disease. The sample's time point: newly diagnosed GD, antithyroid drugs for less than 3 months. RNA extracted from PBMCs served as the sequencing template. Arm-PCR of CDR3 regions with iRepertoire HTBI primers generated TCR beta libraries. Each CDR3 protein is one row after TCRdb ran MiXCR on the multiplex PCR reads. The sample has more than 300,000 distinct CDR3 sequences; about a sixth are singletons. This specimen was peripheral blood mononuclear cells (PBMCs), taken at new diagnosis, from a patient treated with antithyroid drugs. These receptors were collected from a female donor with Graves disease.

This clonotype was seen a few times. The V and J genes are TRBV28 and TRBJ1-1, with unresolved D. The germline V gene has CDR1 MDHEN and CDR2 SYDVKM. The CDR3 extends over 13 amino acids. The V and J ends lost 1 base and 7 bases respectively, with 10 bases between them. The CDR3 DNA is TGTGCCAGCAGTTTATTGGGTATCGGTGAAGCTTTCTTT. It encodes CASSLLGIGEAFF.

A remark on this clonotype: A far larger clone differs by one base, so this is likely a read error. V and J are TRBV27 and TRBJ1-1; D is unresolved. The germline V gene has CDR1 MNHEY and CDR2 SMNVEV (reference sequence). The CDR3 loop spans 12 amino acids. V shed 5 bases and J shed 1 base, with 5 bases lying between them. The chain's CDR3 is CASSAANTEAFF. The CDR3 nucleotides read TGTGCCAGCAGTGCAGCGAACACTGAAGCTTTCTTT.

This clonotype showed up just a few times. DNA of the CDR3: TGTGCCAGCAGCCAAGATTCCGGCAATGAGCAGTTCTTC. It is translated as CASSQDSGNEQFF. The chain combines TRBV3-2 with TRBJ2-1. TRBV3-2 represents a pseudogene. The CDR3 runs to 13 residues.

This clonotype occurred many times. The V call is TRBV29-1, the J call TRBJ1-1; unclear D gene. The V end was cut by 4 bases, the J end by 0 bases, with 12 bases between. The CDR3 runs 14 residues. The germline V gene encodes CDR1 SQVTM and CDR2 ANQGSEA. In nucleotides, the CDR3 is TGCAGCGTTGGGGCAGCCACTTTGAACACTGAAGCTTTCTTT. Residues: CSVGAATLNTEAFF.

This clonotype has a count of ten or more. V and J are TRBV7-2 and TRBJ2-7; 9 nucleotides line up with TRBD2. After removal of 4 bases from V and 7 bases from J, the junction contained 11 bases not matched to a gene. The CDR3 covers 15 residues. Germline assignment: CDR1 SGHTA and CDR2 FQGNSA. The CDR3 DNA follows: TGTGCCAGCAGCTCCGGGGCGGGAGGGCCTCAAGAGCAGTACTTC. As protein: CASSSGAGGPQEQYF.

The sample holds many counts of this clonotype. The CDR3 region is CASQGPNTGELFF. The CDR3 DNA reads TGTGCCAGCCAGGGACCGAACACCGGGGAGCTGTTTTTT. This chain connects TRBV11-3 to TRBJ2-2; D may correspond to TRBD1 or TRBD2 (5 bases each). The CDR3 runs 13 residues. Trimming left V 8 bases short and J 0 bases short, with 7 bases between. Looked up from germline, CDR1 is SGHNT and CDR2 is YENEEA.

This CDR3 reads CAWSSAGHQPQHF. For the CDR3, the DNA is TGTGCCTGGAGTTCGGCAGGCCATCAGCCCCAGCATTTT. The chain joins TRBV30 to TRBJ1-5; no clear D. Trimming took off 2 bases at V and 5 bases at J, with 10 bases between the two ends. CDR3 size: 13 residues. Germline assignment: CDR1 GTSNPN and CDR2 SVGIG (reference sequence).

This clonotype was recorded many times. The chain links TRBV30 to TRBJ2-5; D may be TRBD2 (6 bases). CDR3 size: 15 residues. Per germline, CDR1 GTSNPN and CDR2 SVGIG (reference sequence). V dropped 0 bases and J dropped 4 bases, with 15 bases sitting between them. DNA for the CDR3: TGTGCCTGGAGTGTAATAAGGGAGGAGGGAGAGACCCAGTACTTC. Its protein is CAWSVIREEGETQYF.

This clonotype was observed a handful of times. The chain couples TRBV9 to TRBJ1-1; D is unclear. Per the germline V gene, CDR1 is SGDLS and CDR2 is YYNGEE. Between the trimmed V and J ends, which lost 4 bases and 6 bases, there was a span of 7 bases. The CDR3 has 11 amino acids. In DNA form, the CDR3 reads TGTGCCAGCAGCCCCCAATCTGAAGCTTTCTTT. It translates to CASSPQSEAFF.

This clonotype occurred a few times. The V gene is TRBV6-5, the J gene TRBJ1-2; D call uncertain. The CDR3 covers 15 residues. V was clipped by 0 bases and J by 1 base, with 9 bases between them. The germline V gene encodes CDR1 MNHEY and CDR2 SVGAGI. The CDR3: CASSYSSGSNYGYTF. In DNA, the CDR3 is TGTGCCAGCAGTTACTCCTCGGGCAGTAACTATGGCTACACCTTC.